This T cell receptor (beta chain) was obtained from a study of OX40 agonist ivuxolimab in advanced cancers. General observations from the study: More expanded clones were found, on average, in CD8+ than in CD4+ T cells. Some nonresponders likewise displayed low normalized T-cell clonal expansion. Among the least clonally expanded were partial responders at 0.1-3.0 mg/kg.

A single count supports this clone. Its antigen is unknown. TCRdb's table, derived via immunoSEQ multiplex PCR, lists solely in-frame clones and lacks some. This table holds about 99,000 clones, about 96% found once. The TCR sequence derives from an adult with an advanced solid tumor such as melanoma, head and neck, liver or kidney cancer. Material: CD4+ or CD8+ T cells sorted from blood, obtained in a trial of the OX40 agonist ivuxolimab.

In DNA form, the CDR3 reads TGTGCCAGCAGCTTAGGCCTCGGCCAGACCTACGAGCAGTACTTC. Protein: CASSLGLGQTYEQYF. This rearrangement joins TRBV7-2 to TRBJ2-7, with D unresolved. The CDR3 extends over 15 amino acids. CDR1 and CDR2 from the germline V gene are SGHTA and FQGNSA. Trimming took off 1 base at V and 2 bases at J, with 12 bases between the two ends.